This T cell receptor beta chain is from a study of T cells in Graves' hyperthyroidism and ophthalmopathy (dated by TCRdb to 2018 to 2020). About the investigation overall: Peripheral blood samples were taken at initial diagnosis, before any treatment was given. To identify distinguishing TCR V-J signatures, a discovery cohort of around 98 patients was used, comprising some 45 with Graves' ophthalmopathy and 57 with stable Graves' hyperthyroidism. Prospective prediction of ophthalmopathy was tested in an independent validation cohort consisting of 18 hyperthyroidism patients and approximately 16 patients who later progressed to ophthalmopathy. The approximately 100 discovery patients were divided at random into training and test sets in a 7:3 ratio. In six Graves' hyperthyroidism patients, the study also compared T-cell repertoires from thyroid tissue with T-cell repertoires from blood. After blood sampling, hyperthyroidism patients were treated with methimazole at a starting dose of 30 mg daily, and ophthalmopathy patients were treated with high-dose intravenous methylprednisolone. The paper reports TCR Vbeta CDR3 sequencing of over 130 peripheral blood samples: around 45 ophthalmopathy, fewer than 85 hyperthyroidism and approximately 17 progressor patients. General conclusions and limits of the study: In validation, the model predicted progression to ophthalmopathy a median of 6.5 months before onset, with 70% to 71% sensitivity and 72.22% specificity. No statistical method was used to fix the sample size in advance, and group allocation was not hidden from the investigators. A model built on a 13 V-J signature distinguished ophthalmopathy from stable hyperthyroidism, reaching over 85% sensitivity and about 81% specificity in cross-validation and 80%/75% in testing. Most expanded thyroid clonotypes (frequency above 0.001) were also detected in blood, suggesting blood repertoires may reflect thyroid immune responses.

Moderately to severely active disease, a Clinical Activity Score of at least 3, a NOSPECS grade of at least 4, and a duration under 3 months were present in ophthalmopathy patients. Any patient with an uncontrolled infection, another autoimmune disease, pregnancy or lactation was excluded. Clinical symptoms, serum thyroxine and TRAb, thyroid ultrasound, and orbital computed tomography formed the basis for the diagnoses. PBMCs were separated from 8 to 10 ml of fresh peripheral blood using Ficoll-Paque density gradient centrifugation. Total RNA was extracted with Trizol reagent, and quality was checked on an Agilent 2100 Bioanalyzer. The TCR beta CDR3 regions were amplified from RNA transcripts. For the first round of RT-PCR on the TCR CDR3, the HTBI primer set was used together with the Qiagen OneStep RT-PCR kit. The libraries were constructed in a second round of multiplex PCR and then size-selected and purified. Libraries were sequenced paired-end with 100 bp reads on an Illumina HiSeq2000. Per the authors' processing: Raw data were processed with SOAPnuke, discarding reads with adapters, uncalled bases, mean Phred below 15, or no exact constant-primer or identifier match. High-quality paired reads were merged with COPE v1.2.5, and unique nucleotide sequences were defined as clonotypes. Clonotypes were aligned to IMGT TRBV, TRBD and TRBJ reference segments using MiTCR v1.1. Analysis was restricted to V-J combinations with a frequency above 0.0001, which covered about 99% of repertoires. A TCS score was defined as the ratio between F50 (clonal expansion) and ExV (chaos), using BLOSUM62-based TCRdist between CDR3 peptides within each V-J. Welch's t-statistics and random forest reduced around 550 V-J features to around 14, which were used in a naive Bayes classifier (R e1071). Clones were called with MiXCR by TCRdb after fastp trimmed the public reads at Q25, and only in-frame beta chains were retained. Rows with one shared CDR3 protein collapse into an entry with the most common genes and DNA. TCRdb's processing, not the authors', yielded these V and J calls. This sample has about 520,000 distinct CDR3 sequences in its table, and roughly a quarter of those were observed once. The ten largest account for around 11% of the sample.

Many counts were recorded for this clonotype. The antigen it binds to is not known. Per-base quality was not reported, and no clone a single base away is much larger than it. From the cysteine through the phenylalanine, the CDR3 covers 15 amino acids. Only CDR3 DNA remains: 45 bases, in frame from the first base. Sequences MNHEY (CDR1) and SVGEGT (CDR2) are obtained from the germline V gene. V is cut by 5 bases and J by 5 bases, and the space between the germline ends is 15 bases. Recombination linked TRBV6-2 or TRBV6-3 to TRBJ2-2; a tentative D match to TRBD2 spans 6 bases. The sequence was collected from a woman in her 30s with Graves' ophthalmopathy. The sequenced material came from blood. Here is the DNA: TGTGCCAGCAGTGGAGGGGATTTAATAACCGGGGAGCTGTTTTTT. It is translated as CASSGGDLITGELFF.